This passage covers 3 T cell receptor beta chains from one sample sequenced in a study of human thymus T cells (TCRdb year 2020). Library construction relied on the immunoSEQ multiplex PCR assay. In its TCRdb copy, this immuneACCESS table keeps in-frame sequences only and misses some clones. Where compared with another copy, unresolved V genes explain less than half of these, and the others have no known cause. The sample table holds roughly 54,000 clones, of which 94% were seen once. The ten largest make up 6% of the sample. Sequencing was performed on blood. The receptors were gathered from a boy under two years old with a congenital heart defect but otherwise immunologically healthy.

The chain combines TRBV4-1 with TRBJ1-4; possible D gene TRBD1, 6 bases. V was pared by 2 bases and J by 4 bases, with 14 bases between. The CDR3 runs 16 residues. CDR1 is MGHRA and CDR2 is YSYEKL in the germline V gene. CDR3 in DNA: TGCGCCAGCAGCCAACCCCCGGGACAAGATAATGAAAAACTGTTTTTT. Its translation is CASSQPPGQDNEKLFF.

The chain has TRBV5-1 and TRBJ2-5, with 13 bases matching TRBD2. The germline CDR1 and CDR2 sequences are SGHRS and YFSETQ. V lost 4 bases to trimming and J lost 10 bases; unmatched junction nucleotides: 13. The CDR3 is made up of 16 amino acids. The DNA for the CDR3 is TGCGCCAGCAGCCTACCTGGACTAGCGGGGGTGGAGGACCAGTACTTC. Encoded protein: CASSLPGLAGVEDQYF.

This sequence joins TRBV18 and TRBJ1-5; D is possibly TRBD1 (5 bases). V was cut by 3 bases and J by 0 bases, with 9 bases left in between. CDR3 length: 15 residues. Germline V lookup: CDR1 KGHSH, CDR2 LQKENI. This chain's CDR3 is CASSPGRDSNQPQHF. The CDR3 nucleotides are TGTGCCAGCTCACCGGGCAGGGATAGCAATCAGCCCCAGCATTTT.